These T cell receptor beta chains were read from a single sample in a study of blood T cell repertoires in COVID-19. This table comes from immunoSEQ multiplex PCR, and its TCRdb copy is limited to in-frame clones, with some not included. The sample lists over 200,000 clones, roughly 91% occurring once. Sequenced sample: PBMCs or T cells enriched from blood (not recorded which). Receptors originate from a woman aged 25 to 45 with acute COVID-19. The CDR3 runs from the conserved cysteine through the conserved F or W. D genes are given only for firm matches. Part of the rows lack a size; the others show once, few, many or a class for expanded clones.

v_gene	d_gene	abundance	j_gene	CDR3nt	CDR3aa
TRBV7-9	TRBD1	.	TRBJ1-2	TGTGCCAGCAGCCAGAACCCCGCACAGGGGGCGGGTGGCTACACCTTC	CASSQNPAQGAGGYTF
TRBV5-1	.	.	TRBJ1-1	TGCGCCAGCAGCTTGGCCGGGGGAGACACTGAAGCTTTCTTT	CASSLAGGDTEAFF
TRBV15	TRBD1	.	TRBJ2-7	TGTGCCACCAGCAACGCACAGGGGGCTCTCTACGAGCAGTACTTC	CATSNAQGALYEQYF
TRBV5-6	.	once	TRBJ2-3	TGTGCCAGCAGCTTGGGCTACAGGAATTCAGGAACAGATACGCAGTATTTT	CASSLGYRNSGTDTQYF
TRBV15	TRBD1	.	TRBJ1-2	TGTGCCACCAGCGCCGGGACAGGGGGCATTCGTGGCTACACCTTC	CATSAGTGGIRGYTF
TRBV30	.	.	TRBJ2-3	TGTGCCTGGAGAAGCGCAGATACGCAGTATTTT	CAWRSADTQYF
TRBV5-1	.	once	TRBJ1-6	TGCGCCAGCAGCTTGGGTTATCGGGAGAATAATTCACCCCTCCACTTT	CASSLGYRENNSPLHF
TRBV6-2/TRBV6-3	TRBD1	.	TRBJ1-5	TGTGCCAGCAGCGGACAGGATAGCAATCAGCCCCAGCATTTT	CASSGQDSNQPQHF
TRBV6-5	.	.	TRBJ1-5	TGTGCCAGCAGAAGTTTTCGGGATCAGCCCCAGCATTTT	CASRSFRDQPQHF
TRBV6-1	.	.	TRBJ2-7	TGTGCCAGCAGTGAACGGACAATTCCCTACGAGCAGTACTTC	CASSERTIPYEQYF
TRBV19	.	.	TRBJ2-6	TGTGCCAGTAGGACTGAGAGGGACTTCCGCTCTGGGGCCAACGTCCTGACTTTC	CASRTERDFRSGANVLTF
TRBV29-1	.	.	TRBJ2-3	TGCAGCGTTGAAGATTCCTCAGGAGGAAATACGCAGTATTTT	CSVEDSSGGNTQYF
TRBV2	TRBD1	.	TRBJ1-1	TGTGCCAGCGGGGGGACAGGGAGGAACACTGAAGCTTTCTTT	CASGGTGRNTEAFF
TRBV5-1	TRBD1	.	TRBJ1-4	TGCGCCAGCAGCTTAGGACAGGAGGGAGAAAAACTGTTTTTT	CASSLGQEGEKLFF
TRBV5-4	.	.	TRBJ1-3	TGTGCCAGCAGCCAACAAGACAGATCTGGAAACACCATATATTTT	CASSQQDRSGNTIYF
TRBV9	.	.	TRBJ2-2	TGTGCCAGCAGCGTAGGGACTCTTAACACCGGGGAGCTGTTTTTT	CASSVGTLNTGELFF
TRBV19	TRBD2	.	TRBJ2-1	TGTGCCAGTAGTCCTAGCGGGGGGTCCTCCTACAATGAGCAGTTCTTC	CASSPSGGSSYNEQFF
TRBV19	.	.	TRBJ1-5	TGTGCCAGTAGTATAGGGGGATCGGGGGGGCCCCAGCATTTT	CASSIGGSGGPQHF
TRBV9	TRBD2	.	TRBJ2-3	TGTGCCAGTTCTAGCGGGGACGCAGATACGCAGTATTTT	CASSSGDADTQYF
TRBV2	TRBD1	.	TRBJ1-5	TGTGCCAGCAGTGTTTCTCGGACAGGGGTTCAGCCCCAGCATTTT	CASSVSRTGVQPQHF
TRBV5-6	TRBD1	.	TRBJ1-5	TGTGCCAGCAGCTTTAACAGGGGGCTCTTGGTGGGTCAGCCCCAGCATTTT	CASSFNRGLLVGQPQHF
TRBV6-5	.	.	TRBJ1-2	TGTGCCAGCAGTTACTTGGGGACTGGGCCGTATGGCTACACCTTC	CASSYLGTGPYGYTF
TRBV29-1	TRBD1	.	TRBJ2-7	TGCAGCGTTGTGACAGGGGGATTTTACGAGCAGTACTTC	CSVVTGGFYEQYF
TRBV2	TRBD1	.	TRBJ1-1	TGTGCCAGCAGTGAGAGACAGGGGAGCACTGAAGCTTTCTTT	CASSERQGSTEAFF
TRBV7-3	.	.	TRBJ2-3	TGTGCCAGCAGCTCGACAGAGGCTGGCACAGATACGCAGTATTTT	CASSSTEAGTDTQYF
TRBV29-1	TRBD2	.	TRBJ2-1	TGCAGCGTTGGGACTAGCGGGTCGTACAATGAGCAGTTCTTC	CSVGTSGSYNEQFF
TRBV28	TRBD1	.	TRBJ1-1	TGTGCCAGCAGTCCCCTGGGACAGCCGAACACTGAAGCTTTCTTT	CASSPLGQPNTEAFF